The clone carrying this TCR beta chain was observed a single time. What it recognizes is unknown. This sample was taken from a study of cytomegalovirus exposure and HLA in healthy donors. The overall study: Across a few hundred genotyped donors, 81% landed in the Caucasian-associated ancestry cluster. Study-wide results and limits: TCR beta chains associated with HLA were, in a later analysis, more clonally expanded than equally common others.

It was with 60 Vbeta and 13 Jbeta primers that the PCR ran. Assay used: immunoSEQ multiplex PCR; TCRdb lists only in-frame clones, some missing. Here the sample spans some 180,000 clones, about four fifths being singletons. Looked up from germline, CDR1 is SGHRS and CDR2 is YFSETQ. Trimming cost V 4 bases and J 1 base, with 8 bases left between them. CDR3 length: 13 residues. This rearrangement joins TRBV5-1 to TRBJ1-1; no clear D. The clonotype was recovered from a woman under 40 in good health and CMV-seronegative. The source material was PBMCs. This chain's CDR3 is CASSRHGNTEAFF. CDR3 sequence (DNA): TGCGCCAGCAGCCGACACGGGAACACTGAAGCTTTCTTT.